The 20 T cell receptor beta chains below were found in one sample sequenced in a study of CD8 T cells in ankylosing spondylitis. Overall study findings and caveats: There was a TCR beta motif, made of several highly homologous variants, that appeared characteristic of ankylosing spondylitis blood.

TCRdb independently ran MiXCR on the 5' RACE reads; one entry per CDR3 protein. The sample holds about 500,000 distinct CDR3 sequences; about 12% are singletons and the top ten take under 7.5%. These receptors have no identified antigens. The source material was blood, either unsorted or a sorted T cell fraction (not recorded which). These receptors originate from a male donor with ankylosing spondylitis.

This clonotype occurred a few times. The chain links TRBV7-9 to TRBJ2-1; maybe TRBD2 (6 bases). The CDR3 runs 14 residues. V was cut by 8 bases and J by 0 bases, with 11 bases left in between. CDR1 and CDR2 from the germline V gene are SEHNR and FQNEAQ (reference sequence). CDR3 DNA sequence: TGTGCCAGCCGAGAGACTAGCTCCTACAATGAGCAGTTCTTC. Residues: CASRETSSYNEQFF.

Ten or more counts support this clonotype. The gene calls are TRBV10-3 and TRBJ2-2; 8 bases agree with TRBD2. From germline, CDR1 is ENHRY and CDR2 SYGVKD. The CDR3 runs to 16 residues. Losses at the gene ends were 0 bases for V and 1 base for J; bases not matched to a gene: 1. In DNA form, the CDR3 reads TGTGCCATCAGTGAGTCCAGCGGGGGGAACACCGGGGAGCTGTTTTTT. Translating gives CAISESSGGNTGELFF.

The rearrangement links TRBV9 to TRBJ2-1; 12 positions match TRBD2. Germline V gene sequence: CDR1 SGDLS, CDR2 YYNGEE. The CDR3 sequence is 17 residues long. V trimming: 3 bases; J trimming: 6 bases; junction bases outside the gene matches: 10. The CDR3 nucleotides read TGTGCCAGCAGCGCATACAAGACTAGCGGGAGCCCCAATGAGCAGTTCTTC. It specifies CASSAYKTSGSPNEQFF.

V is TRBV20-1 and J is TRBJ2-5; TRBD1 matches 9 bases. The germline V gene encodes CDR1 DFQATT and CDR2 SNEGSKA (reference sequence). The CDR3 has 13 amino acids. V lost 6 bases to trimming and J lost 3 bases; unmatched junction nucleotides: 5. Here the CDR3 DNA reads TGCAGTGCAGACAGGGGGAATAAAGAGACCCAGTACTTC. It is translated as CSADRGNKETQYF.

This clonotype came up many times. The chain carries TRBV5-1 and TRBJ1-3; D gene uncertain. CDR1 SGHRS and CDR2 YFSETQ come from the germline V gene. V was cut by 4 bases and J by 0 bases, with 17 bases left in between. The CDR3 is 17 amino acids. CDR3 amino acids: CASSPTDGFYSGNTIYF. CDR3 bases: TGCGCCAGCAGCCCAACCGATGGGTTTTACTCTGGAAACACCATATATTTT.

This rearrangement joins TRBV30 to TRBJ2-2; D ambiguous. The CDR3 has 14 residues. Germline V gene lookup returns CDR1 GTSNPN and CDR2 SVGIG (reference sequence). The germline V and J ends were trimmed by 0 bases and 6 bases, with 11 bases remaining between them. The CDR3 bases are TGTGCCTGGAGTGTACTTGGGATGGCCGGGGAGCTGTTTTTT. Its protein is CAWSVLGMAGELFF.

Only a few counts were recorded for this clonotype. The chain joins TRBV7-8 to TRBJ2-1, with D perhaps TRBD1 or TRBD2 (5 bases each). The germline CDR1 and CDR2 sequences are SGHVS and FQNEAQ. V lost 5 bases and J 7 bases, leaving 18 bases between the germline ends. The CDR3 sequence is 15 residues long. This CDR3 reads CASSLGTVGWNEQFF. The CDR3 DNA reads as TGTGCCAGCAGCCTAGGGACGGTCGGCTGGAATGAGCAGTTCTTC. The full variable domain, with the rest looked up from reference TRBV7-8 and TRBJ2-1, is GAGVSQSPRYKVAKRGQDVALRCDPISGHVSLFWYQQALGQGPEFLTYFQNEAQLDKSGLPSDRFFAERPEGSVSTLKIQRTQQEDSAVYLCASSLGTVGWNEQFFGPGTRLTVL.

This clonotype was found many times. The genes are TRBV7-2 and TRBJ1-3, with D perhaps TRBD1 (6 bases). The CDR3 is 16 residues long. Between the trimmed V and J ends, which lost 5 bases and 2 bases, there was a span of 16 bases. CDR1 and CDR2 from the germline V gene are SGHTA and FQGNSA. This chain's CDR3 is CASSLERGNPGNTIYF. CDR3 sequence (DNA): TGTGCCAGCAGCCTGGAGAGGGGGAATCCTGGAAACACCATATATTTT.

This clonotype was observed many times. The chain uses TRBV6-2 or TRBV6-3 and TRBJ1-2; 7 bases map to TRBD1. Germline CDR1 and CDR2: MNHEY and SVGEGT. The CDR3 sequence is 14 residues long. With 6 bases clipped from V and 7 bases from J, the junction kept 11 bases outside the gene matches. The CDR3 reads CASSQRTGAGGYTF. CDR3 nucleotides: TGTGCCAGCAGCCAGAGGACAGGAGCGGGTGGCTACACCTTC.

This rearrangement joins TRBV24-1 to TRBJ2-5, with a possible D match to TRBD2 (6 bases). Trimming took 4 bases from V and 5 from J, leaving 13 bases between them. Per the germline V gene, CDR1 is KGHDR and CDR2 is SFDVKD. The CDR3 spans 14 residues. This CDR3 reads CATSDPGRGETQYF. The CDR3 bases are TGTGCCACCAGTGACCCCGGACGGGGGGAGACCCAGTACTTC.

This clonotype was seen more than once but under ten times. The V and J genes are TRBV7-6 and TRBJ2-5; 10 bases line up with TRBD2. Germline trimming cut 9 bases from V and 4 bases from J; bases unmatched to any gene: 8. CDR3 length: 14 residues. Germline CDR1 and CDR2: SGHVS and FNYEAQ. CDR3 DNA: TGTGCCAGTGGACTAGCGGAGATCCCAGAGACCCAGTACTTC. This gives the protein CASGLAEIPETQYF.

V gene TRBV18 combines with J gene TRBJ2-1; 8 bases match TRBD2. Germline trimming cut 0 bases from V and 8 bases from J; bases unmatched to any gene: 12. Germline assignment: CDR1 KGHSH and CDR2 LQKENI. The CDR3 loop spans 17 amino acids. The CDR3 region is CASSPPQALAGNDEQFF. DNA of the CDR3: TGTGCCAGCTCACCACCACAAGCGCTAGCGGGTAATGATGAGCAGTTCTTC.

The sample holds a few counts of this clonotype. The chain couples TRBV9 to TRBJ2-1; 8 bases align to TRBD2. In germline, CDR1 is SGDLS, CDR2 YYNGEE. V trimming: 3 bases; J trimming: 8 bases; junction bases outside the gene matches: 19. The CDR3 loop spans 18 amino acids. CDR3 DNA sequence: TGTGCCAGCAGCGATACGCCGGGCCTTCGGGGGGGGGACGATGAGCAGTTCTTC. It encodes CASSDTPGLRGGDDEQFF.

This clonotype has only a few counts. V is TRBV20-1 and J is TRBJ2-2, with TRBD1 matching 8 bases. This CDR3 region has 14 residues. Germline loops: CDR1 DFQATT, CDR2 SNEGSKA (reference sequence). V was pared by 3 bases and J by 6 bases, with 6 bases of the junction left unmatched. CDR3 in amino acids: CSASRTGRPGELFF. The CDR3 bases are TGCAGTGCTAGTAGGACAGGGCGTCCCGGGGAGCTGTTTTTT.

This clonotype was detected only a few times. This sequence joins TRBV20-1 and TRBJ2-5; D uncertain. Trimming left V 4 bases short and J 6 bases short, with 18 bases between. Germline lookup yields CDR1 DFQATT and CDR2 SNEGSKA (reference sequence). This CDR3 is 14 amino acids long. CDR3 sequence reads: CSATTVTPLKTQYF. CDR3 in DNA: TGCAGTGCTACAACAGTGACCCCTCTCAAGACCCAGTACTTC.

The chain employs TRBV7-2 and TRBJ2-3; 7 bases are a match to TRBD2. V trimming: 0 bases; J trimming: 7 bases; junction bases outside the gene matches: 7. CDR1 SGHTA and CDR2 FQGNSA come from the germline V gene. This CDR3 has 15 residues. CDR3 residues: CASSLAGGEPYTQYF. The CDR3 nucleotides read TGTGCCAGCAGCTTAGCGGGGGGGGAGCCTTATACGCAGTATTTT.

This clonotype has more than one count but fewer than ten. The V call is TRBV6-1, the J call TRBJ2-2; D might be TRBD2 (5 bases). V was cut by 6 bases and J by 2 bases, with 7 bases left in between. Germline-derived CDR1 and CDR2 are MNHNS and SASEGT. There are 13 residues in the CDR3. CDR3 in amino acids: CASSRGNTGELFF. DNA for the CDR3: TGTGCCAGCAGCCGGGGAAACACCGGGGAGCTGTTTTTT.

The gene calls are TRBV2 and TRBJ2-1; TRBD1 or TRBD2 may be the D gene (5 bases each). The CDR3 is 14 amino acids. V was pared by 2 bases and J by 8 bases, with 13 bases between. CDR1 is SNHLY and CDR2 is FYNNEI in the germline V gene. CDR3 sequence (DNA): TGTGCCAGCAGTGAAATATCGGGGCCCGATGAGCAGTTCTTC. Residues: CASSEISGPDEQFF.

The rearrangement links TRBV4-2 to TRBJ1-5; no clear D gene. Trimming took off 1 base at V and 3 bases at J, with 7 bases between the two ends. The CDR3 loop spans 14 amino acids. Germline V gives CDR1 LGHNA, CDR2 YNFKEQ. CDR3: CASSQGNNNQPQHF. The CDR3 DNA follows: TGTGCCAGCAGCCAAGGGAACAACAATCAGCCCCAGCATTTT.

This clonotype appeared a few times. The chain recombines TRBV12-3 or TRBV12-4 with TRBJ2-5; 8 positions agree with TRBD1. Losses at the gene ends were 7 bases for V and 4 bases for J; bases not matched to a gene: 8. This CDR3 contains 14 residues. DNA for the CDR3: TGTGCCAGCAACAGGGGGGCGGAAGGAGAGACCCAGTACTTC. It yields the protein CASNRGAEGETQYF.